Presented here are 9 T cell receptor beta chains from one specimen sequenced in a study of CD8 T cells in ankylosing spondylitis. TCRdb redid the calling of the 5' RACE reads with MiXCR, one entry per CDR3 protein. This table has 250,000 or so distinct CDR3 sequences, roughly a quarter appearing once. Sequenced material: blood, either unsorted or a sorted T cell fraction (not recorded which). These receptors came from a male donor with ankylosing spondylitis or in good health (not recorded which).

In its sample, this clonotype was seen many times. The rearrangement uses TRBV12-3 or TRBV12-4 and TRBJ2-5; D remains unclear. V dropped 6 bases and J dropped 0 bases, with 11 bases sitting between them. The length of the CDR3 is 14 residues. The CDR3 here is CASRETTHQETQYF. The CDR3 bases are TGTGCCAGCAGGGAAACGACCCACCAAGAGACCCAGTACTTC.

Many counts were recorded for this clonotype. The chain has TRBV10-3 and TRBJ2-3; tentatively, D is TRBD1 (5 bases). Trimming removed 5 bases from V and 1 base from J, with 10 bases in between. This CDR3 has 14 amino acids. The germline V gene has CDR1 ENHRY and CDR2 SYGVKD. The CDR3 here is CAISKGRGTDTQYF. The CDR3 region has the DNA TGTGCCATCAGTAAGGGGCGCGGCACAGATACGCAGTATTTT.

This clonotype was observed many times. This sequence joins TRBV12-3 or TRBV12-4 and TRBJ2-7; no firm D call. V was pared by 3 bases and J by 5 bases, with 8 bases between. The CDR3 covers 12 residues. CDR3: CASSFGRNEQYF. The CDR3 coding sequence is TGTGCCAGCAGTTTCGGTAGGAACGAGCAGTACTTC.

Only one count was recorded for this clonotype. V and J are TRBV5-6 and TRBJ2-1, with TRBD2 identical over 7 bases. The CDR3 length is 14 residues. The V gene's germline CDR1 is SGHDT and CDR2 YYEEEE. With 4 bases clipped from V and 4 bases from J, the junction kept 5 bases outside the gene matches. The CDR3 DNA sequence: TGTGCCAGCAGCCGGTGGGGGGGGTACAATGAGCAGTTCTTC. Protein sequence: CASSRWGGYNEQFF.

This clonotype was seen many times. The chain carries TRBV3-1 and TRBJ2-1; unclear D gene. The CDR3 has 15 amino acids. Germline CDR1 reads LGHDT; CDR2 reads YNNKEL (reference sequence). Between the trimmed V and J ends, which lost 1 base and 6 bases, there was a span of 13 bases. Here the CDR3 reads CASSQAVVRSNEQFF. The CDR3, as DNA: TGTGCCAGCAGCCAAGCGGTAGTCAGGTCCAATGAGCAGTTCTTC.

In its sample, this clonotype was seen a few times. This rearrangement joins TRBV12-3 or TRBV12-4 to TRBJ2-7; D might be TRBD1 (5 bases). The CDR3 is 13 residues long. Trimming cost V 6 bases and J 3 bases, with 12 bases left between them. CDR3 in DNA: TGTGCCAGCAGATTGACAGATAGCTACGAGCAGTACTTC. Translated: CASRLTDSYEQYF.

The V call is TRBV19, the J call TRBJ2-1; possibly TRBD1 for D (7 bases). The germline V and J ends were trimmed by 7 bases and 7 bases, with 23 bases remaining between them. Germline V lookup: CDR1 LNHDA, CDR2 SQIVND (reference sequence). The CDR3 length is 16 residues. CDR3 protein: CASTPGGQFSINEQFF. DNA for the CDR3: TGTGCCAGTACCCCCGGGGGACAGTTTAGCATAAATGAGCAGTTCTTC. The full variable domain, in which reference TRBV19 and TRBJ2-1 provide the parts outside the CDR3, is DGGITQSPKYLFRKEGQNVTLSCEQNLNHDAMYWYRQDPGQGLRLIYYSQIVNDFQKGDIAEGYSVSREKKESFPLTVTSAQKNPTAFYLCASTPGGQFSINEQFFGPGTRLTVL.

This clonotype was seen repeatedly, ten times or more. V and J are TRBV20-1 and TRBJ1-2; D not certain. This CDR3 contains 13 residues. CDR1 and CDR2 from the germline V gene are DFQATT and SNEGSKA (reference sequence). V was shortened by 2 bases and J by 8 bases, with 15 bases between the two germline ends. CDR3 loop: CSARLGRREGYTF. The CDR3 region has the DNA TGCAGTGCTAGATTGGGCAGGCGAGAGGGCTACACCTTC.

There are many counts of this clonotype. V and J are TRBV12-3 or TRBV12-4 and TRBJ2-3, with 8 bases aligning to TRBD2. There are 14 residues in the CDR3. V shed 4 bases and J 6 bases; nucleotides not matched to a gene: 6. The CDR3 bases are TGTGCCAGCAGTTACGCTAGCGGGTGGGATACGCAGTATTTT. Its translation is CASSYASGWDTQYF.